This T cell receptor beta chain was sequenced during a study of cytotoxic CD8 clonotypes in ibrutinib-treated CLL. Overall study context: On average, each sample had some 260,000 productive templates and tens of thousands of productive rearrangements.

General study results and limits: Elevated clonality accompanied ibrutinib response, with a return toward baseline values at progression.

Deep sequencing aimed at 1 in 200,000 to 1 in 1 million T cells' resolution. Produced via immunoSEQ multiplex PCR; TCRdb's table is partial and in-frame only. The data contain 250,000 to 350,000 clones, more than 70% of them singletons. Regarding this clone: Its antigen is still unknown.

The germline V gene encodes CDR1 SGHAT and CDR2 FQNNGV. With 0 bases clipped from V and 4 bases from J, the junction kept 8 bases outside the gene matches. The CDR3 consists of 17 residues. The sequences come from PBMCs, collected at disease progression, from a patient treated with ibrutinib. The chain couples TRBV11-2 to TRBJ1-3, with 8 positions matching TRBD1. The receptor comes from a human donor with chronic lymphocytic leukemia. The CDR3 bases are TGTGCCAGCAGCTTAGATCGCCCGACAGGGGTCGGAAACACCATATATTTT. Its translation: CASSLDRPTGVGNTIYF. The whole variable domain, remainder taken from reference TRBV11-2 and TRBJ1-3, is EAGVAQSPRYKIIEKRQSVAFWCNPISGHATLYWYQQILGQGPKLLIQFQNNGVVDDSQLPKDRFSAERLKGVDSTLKIQPAKLEDSAVYLCASSLDRPTGVGNTIYFGEGSWLTVV.